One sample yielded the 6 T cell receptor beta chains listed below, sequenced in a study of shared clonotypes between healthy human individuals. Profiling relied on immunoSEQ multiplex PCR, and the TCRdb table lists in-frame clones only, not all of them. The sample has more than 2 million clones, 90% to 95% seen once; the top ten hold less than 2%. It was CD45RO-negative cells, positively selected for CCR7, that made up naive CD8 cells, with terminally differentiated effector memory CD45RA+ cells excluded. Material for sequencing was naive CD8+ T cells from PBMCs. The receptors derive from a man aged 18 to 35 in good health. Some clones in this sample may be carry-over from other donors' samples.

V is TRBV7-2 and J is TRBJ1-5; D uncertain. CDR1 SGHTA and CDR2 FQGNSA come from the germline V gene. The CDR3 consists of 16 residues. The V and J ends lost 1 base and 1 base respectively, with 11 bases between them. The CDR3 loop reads CASSLVGLASNQPQHF. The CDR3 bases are TGTGCCAGCAGCTTAGTAGGGTTGGCGAGCAATCAGCCCCAGCATTTT.

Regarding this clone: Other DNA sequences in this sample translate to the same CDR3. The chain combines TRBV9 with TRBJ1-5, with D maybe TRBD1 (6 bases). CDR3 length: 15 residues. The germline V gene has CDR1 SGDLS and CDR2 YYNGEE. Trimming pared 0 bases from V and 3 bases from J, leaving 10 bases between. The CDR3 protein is CASSVEGGFNQPQHF. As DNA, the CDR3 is TGTGCCAGCAGCGTAGAGGGGGGGTTCAATCAGCCCCAGCATTTT.

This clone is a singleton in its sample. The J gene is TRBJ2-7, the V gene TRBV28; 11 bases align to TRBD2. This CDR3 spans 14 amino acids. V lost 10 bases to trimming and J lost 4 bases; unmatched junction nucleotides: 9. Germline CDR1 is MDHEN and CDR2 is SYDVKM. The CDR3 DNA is TGTGCCACTAGACTAGCGGGAAACTCGTACGAGCAGTACTTC. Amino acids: CATRLAGNSYEQYF. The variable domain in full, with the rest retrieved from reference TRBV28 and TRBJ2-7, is DVKVTQSSRYLVKRTGEKVFLECVQDMDHENMFWYRQDPGLGLRLIYFSYDVKMKEKGDIPEGYSVSREKKERFSLILESASTNQTSMYLCATRLAGNSYEQYFGPGTRLTVT.

This chain's CDR3 is CASSPPRTVRPGQPQHF. CDR3 in DNA: TGTGCCAGTAGTCCCCCTCGGACCGTTCGGCCGGGCCAGCCCCAGCATTTT. The V call is TRBV19, the J call TRBJ1-5, with D uncertain. The V gene lost 5 bases and the J gene lost 7 bases, with 24 bases spanning the gap. CDR3 length: 17 residues. Germline loops: CDR1 LNHDA, CDR2 SQIVND (reference sequence).

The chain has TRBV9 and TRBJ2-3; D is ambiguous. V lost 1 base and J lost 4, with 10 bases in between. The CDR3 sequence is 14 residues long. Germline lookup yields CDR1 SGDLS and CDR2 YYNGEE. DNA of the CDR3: TGTGCCAGCAGCGTACTAACGCACCCAGATACGCAGTATTTT. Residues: CASSVLTHPDTQYF.

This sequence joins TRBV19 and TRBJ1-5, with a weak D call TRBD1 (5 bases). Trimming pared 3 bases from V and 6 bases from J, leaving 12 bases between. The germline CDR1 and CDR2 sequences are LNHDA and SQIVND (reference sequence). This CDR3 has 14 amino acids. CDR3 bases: TGTGCCAGTAGTATCCGGCAGGGTGCTCAGCCCCAGCATTTT. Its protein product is CASSIRQGAQPQHF.